The entry below describes one T cell receptor (beta chain). These data belong to a study of blood T cell repertoires in COVID-19. Across the whole study: The United States, Italy and Spain provided the acute and convalescent COVID-19 samples. Sources were T cells, B-cell-depleted T cells, or PBMCs; the material itself was cDNA or gDNA.

Original processing notes: Reference gene primer amplification gave estimated nucleated cell counts. Repertoires were generated with immunoSEQ multiplex PCR, while TCRdb's copy carries only in-frame clones and drops some. V, J and clone size were drawn from that table, and D and trimming were deduced from the DNA. The table includes 150,000 to 200,000 clones, roughly 86% detected once. CDR1 MNHEY and CDR2 SMNVEV come from the germline V gene (reference sequence). Trimming pared 5 bases from V and 4 bases from J, leaving 3 bases between. The CDR3 has 10 residues. The specimen sequenced was peripheral blood. The rearrangement uses TRBV27 and TRBJ2-7; D call uncertain. The receptor was isolated from a man between 65 and 79 years old with acute or convalescent COVID-19. The CDR3 here is CASSPYEQYF. The CDR3 DNA reads TGTGCCAGCAGTCCTTACGAGCAGTACTTC.